This T cell receptor (beta chain) was sequenced for a study of blood T cell repertoires in COVID-19. The wider study: There were acute and convalescent COVID-19 samples, and they came from the United States, Italy and Spain. From T cells, B-cell-depleted T cells, or PBMCs came the material, which was cDNA or gDNA.

In the authors' workflow: Nucleated cell counts were estimated from reference gene primer amplification. Some clones are missing from TCRdb's copy, which holds only in-frame ones; the method was immunoSEQ multiplex PCR. Clone size and V and J calls were adopted from that table, with D and trimming inferred from the DNA. The sample contains approximately 74,000 clones, more than 70% of which appear only once. Germline V gives CDR1 SGHNT, CDR2 YENEEA. Losses at the gene ends were 0 bases for V and 5 bases for J; bases not matched to a gene: 3. This CDR3 has 14 amino acids. The sequence came from a human donor in a cohort sampled during active COVID-19. The sample taken for sequencing was peripheral blood. This chain joins TRBV11-3 and TRBJ2-7, with 8 bases aligning to TRBD1. The CDR3 region is CASSLEAGGHEQYF. The CDR3, as DNA: TGTGCCAGCAGCTTAGAGGCAGGGGGCCACGAGCAGTACTTC.